These 28 T cell receptor beta chains came from one sample sequenced in a study of identical twins. TCRdb ran MiXCR on the 5' RACE reads and lists one entry per CDR3 protein. Here the sample spans fewer than 550,000 distinct CDR3 sequences, 13% to 15% being singletons. The same sample was also used in a study of yellow fever vaccine responses in identical twins.

Sequences were obtained from CD4+ T cells sorted from blood. Every receptor here comes from a woman between 18 and 29 years old in good health.

This clonotype turned up a few times. The genes are TRBV6-5 and TRBJ2-1; TRBD2 agrees at 7 bases. In germline, CDR1 is MNHEY, CDR2 SVGAGI. This CDR3 contains 15 residues. With V trimmed by 1 base and J by 5 bases, 5 bases remained unmatched. CDR3 amino acids: CASSYLAGEDNEQFF. The DNA for the CDR3 is TGTGCCAGCAGTTACTTGGCGGGAGAGGACAATGAGCAGTTCTTC.

This chain joins TRBV10-1 and TRBJ2-3, with 10 positions matching TRBD1. There are 18 residues in the CDR3. Trimming at V came to 5 bases and at J to 2 bases, leaving 13 bases not matched to a gene. CDR1 WNHNN and CDR2 SYGVQD come from the germline V gene (reference sequence). DNA of the CDR3: TGCGCCAGCAGTCCGGGACAGGGGAATACTCCCTACACAGATACGCAGTATTTT. Amino acids: CASSPGQGNTPYTDTQYF.

The rearrangement links TRBV7-8 to TRBJ1-5; D perhaps matches TRBD1 (6 bases). Germline values: CDR1 SGHVS, CDR2 FQNEAQ. This CDR3 is built from 18 residues. V was trimmed by 1 base and J by 3 bases, leaving 19 bases between them. The CDR3 reads CASSLGVRTRTVNQPQHF. The DNA for the CDR3 is TGTGCCAGCAGCTTAGGGGTTAGAACAAGGACAGTCAATCAGCCCCAGCATTTT.

This clonotype appeared many times. The V gene is TRBV12-3 or TRBV12-4, the J gene TRBJ2-1; TRBD1 might be the D (5 bases). V dropped 2 bases and J dropped 6 bases, with 17 bases sitting between them. CDR3 length equals 16 residues. Here the CDR3 reads CASSLPTGLRGNEQFF. CDR3 in DNA: TGTGCCAGCAGTTTACCCACAGGCCTCCGCGGCAATGAGCAGTTCTTC.

Note on this clonotype: Since no conserved phenylalanine or tryptophan closes the CDR3, a read error is the likely cause. The CDR3 spells CASSYQIPGDEQFC. The DNA for the CDR3 is TGTGCCAGCAGTTACCAGATACCCGGGGATGAGCAGTTCTGC. The rearrangement links TRBV6-5 to TRBJ2-1; D is possibly TRBD2 (5 bases). Per germline, CDR1 MNHEY and CDR2 SVGAGI. The CDR3 runs to 14 residues. V was pared by 2 bases and J by 8 bases, with 13 bases between.

This clonotype was observed a few times. CDR3 amino acids: CAISELQGGYEQYF. The CDR3 DNA follows: TGTGCCATCAGTGAGTTACAGGGGGGGTACGAGCAGTACTTC. The rearrangement joins TRBV10-3 to TRBJ2-7; the D gene is possibly TRBD1 (8 bases). CDR3 size: 14 residues. CDR1 and CDR2 from the germline V gene are ENHRY and SYGVKD. The ends were cut back, 1 base at V and 4 bases at J, with 11 bases in the middle.

This clonotype was counted only a few times. This chain connects TRBV27 to TRBJ2-1; 7 bases map to TRBD1. The CDR3 runs 12 residues. From germline, CDR1 is MNHEY and CDR2 SMNVEV (reference sequence). Losses at the gene ends were 4 bases for V and 15 bases for J; bases not matched to a gene: 9. This CDR3 is CASSSDREGRFF. CDR3 DNA sequence: TGTGCCAGCAGTTCCGACAGGGAAGGTCGGTTCTTC.

The sample holds a few counts of this clonotype. The rearrangement joins TRBV20-1 to TRBJ2-3; D not certain. CDR3 length: 12 amino acids. The germline V gene has CDR1 DFQATT and CDR2 SNEGSKA (reference sequence). Trimming shortened V by 2 bases and J by 3 bases, and 6 bases separated the two germline ends. CDR3 in DNA: TGCAGTGCTAGAATTGGGACAGATACGCAGTATTTT. Translated: CSARIGTDTQYF.

The V call is TRBV10-3, the J call TRBJ1-2, with a possible D match to TRBD1 (6 bases). Trimming shortened V by 7 bases and J by 0 bases, and 18 bases separated the two germline ends. This CDR3 is 16 amino acids long. Germline CDR1 reads ENHRY; CDR2 reads SYGVKD. This CDR3 is CAIKTIYREANYGYTF. CDR3 nucleotide sequence: TGTGCCATCAAGACGATTTACAGGGAAGCTAACTATGGCTACACCTTC.

This clonotype was observed a few times. This chain links TRBV5-1 with TRBJ2-7; perhaps D is TRBD1 or TRBD2 (5 bases each). The V gene lost 3 bases and the J gene lost 9 bases, with 31 bases spanning the gap. CDR3 size: 18 residues. Per the germline V gene, CDR1 is SGHRS and CDR2 is YFSETQ. CDR3 amino acids: CASSSGTETYELGRWQYV. CDR3 in DNA: TGCGCCAGCAGCTCCGGCACGGAAACCTACGAGTTGGGACGGTGGCAGTACGTC.

The genes are TRBV10-3 and TRBJ1-1; no definite D call. Germline V lookup: CDR1 ENHRY, CDR2 SYGVKD. This CDR3 region has 17 residues. V lost 4 bases, J lost 0 bases, and 18 bases lay in between. The CDR3 coding sequence is TGTGCCATCAGTGGGGGTTCGCCCGGGCTGATGAACACTGAAGCTTTCTTT. Protein product: CAISGGSPGLMNTEAFF.

This clonotype was seen a handful of times. The rearrangement joins TRBV9 to TRBJ2-1, with TRBD2 identical over 7 bases. Trimming removed 0 bases from V and 2 bases from J; junction bases left unmatched: 5. The CDR3 consists of 16 residues. Germline-derived CDR1 and CDR2 are SGDLS and YYNGEE. The CDR3 reads CASSVDGSGAYNEQFF. CDR3 nucleotides: TGTGCCAGCAGCGTAGATGGGAGCGGGGCCTACAATGAGCAGTTCTTC.

The table lists this clonotype with a few counts. This chain joins TRBV24-1 and TRBJ2-2; either TRBD1 or TRBD2 may supply D (5 bases each). The CDR3 contains 13 residues. V lost 9 bases to trimming and J lost 5 bases, with 12 bases between them. Germline V gives CDR1 KGHDR, CDR2 SFDVKD. The CDR3: CATRGDLTGELFF. In nucleotides, the CDR3 is TGTGCCACCCGTGGGGACCTGACCGGGGAGCTGTTTTTT.

The V gene is TRBV11-2, the J gene TRBJ2-7; tentative D call: TRBD1 (6 bases). The V and J ends lost 4 bases and 3 bases respectively, with 10 bases between them. The CDR3 is 13 amino acids. Germline V gene data show CDR1 as SGHAT and CDR2 as FQNNGV. CDR3 nucleotide sequence: TGTGCCAGCAGCTCGGACAGAGACTACGAGCAGTACTTC. Translation gives CASSSDRDYEQYF.

This clonotype has a handful of counts. The chain couples TRBV7-2 to TRBJ1-2; no firm D call. V was trimmed by 10 bases and J by 8 bases, leaving 20 bases between them. The CDR3 spans 13 residues. The germline V gene encodes CDR1 SGHTA and CDR2 FQGNSA. CDR3 sequence reads: CATPSQGYGGYTF. The DNA of the CDR3 is TGTGCCACGCCGTCCCAAGGGTATGGAGGCTACACCTTC.

A few counts support this clonotype. The V call is TRBV27, the J call TRBJ2-5; 11 nucleotides line up with TRBD2. Trimming at V came to 5 bases and at J to 2 bases, leaving 4 bases not matched to a gene. Per germline, CDR1 MNHEY and CDR2 SMNVEV (reference sequence). This CDR3 spans 15 amino acids. The CDR3 DNA follows: TGTGCCAGCAGTACACGACTAGCGGGACAAGAGACCCAGTACTTC. Its translation: CASSTRLAGQETQYF.

The rearrangement links TRBV18 to TRBJ1-3; D gene ambiguous. V shed 0 bases and J shed 0 bases, with 9 bases lying between them. The CDR3 extends over 16 amino acids. From germline, CDR1 is KGHSH and CDR2 LQKENI. The DNA for the CDR3 is TGTGCCAGCTCACCACCTCGGCAGATCTCTGGAAACACCATATATTTT. Its protein product is CASSPPRQISGNTIYF.

The V gene is TRBV7-8, the J gene TRBJ2-1; 14 nucleotides line up with TRBD2. This CDR3 contains 18 residues. The trim removed 5 bases at V and 0 bases at J, leaving 6 bases unmatched. Germline CDR1 and CDR2: SGHVS and FQNEAQ. Written as DNA, the CDR3 is TGTGCCAGCAGCCCGGGACTAGCGGGGGCCAGCTCCTACAATGAGCAGTTCTTC. Translation gives CASSPGLAGASSYNEQFF.

This clonotype was seen more than once but under ten times. The V call is TRBV25-1, the J call TRBJ1-1; D is unclear. This CDR3 region has 14 residues. The V end was cut by 3 bases, the J end by 4 bases, with 12 bases between. Germline lookup yields CDR1 MGHDK and CDR2 SYGVNS. For the CDR3, the DNA is TGTGCCAGCAGTGATTCGGGAGGGATCACTGAAGCTTTCTTT. This sequence encodes CASSDSGGITEAFF.

The chain couples TRBV20-1 to TRBJ2-1; the match to TRBD1 covers 10 bases. Germline CDR1 DFQATT, CDR2 SNEGSKA (reference sequence). CDR3 length: 16 amino acids. With 1 base clipped from V and 4 bases from J, the junction kept 7 bases outside the gene matches. CDR3 in DNA: TGCAGTGCTAGAGGACAGGGGGCAATGGGTTACAATGAGCAGTTCTTC. Translated, it gives CSARGQGAMGYNEQFF.

This rearrangement joins TRBV20-1 to TRBJ1-5, with TRBD1 matching 7 bases. V shed 0 bases, J shed 0 bases, and the junction held 20 bases outside the gene matches. Germline values: CDR1 DFQATT, CDR2 SNEGSKA (reference sequence). This CDR3 contains 21 residues. CDR3 amino acids: CSARDQGEGATPGVSNQPQHF. The CDR3 DNA reads as TGCAGTGCTAGAGATCAGGGGGAGGGGGCGACCCCAGGTGTTAGCAATCAGCCCCAGCATTTT.

This rearrangement joins TRBV5-1 to TRBJ2-7; D unclear. CDR1 is SGHRS and CDR2 is YFSETQ in the germline V gene. This CDR3 is 14 amino acids long. Between the trimmed V and J ends, which lost 0 bases and 3 bases, there was a span of 10 bases. CDR3 bases: TGCGCCAGCAGCTTGGAAGGCAGGTTCTACGAGCAGTACTTC. It translates to CASSLEGRFYEQYF.

The sample holds a few counts of this clonotype. The chain links TRBV5-1 to TRBJ2-3, with D perhaps being TRBD1 or TRBD2 (5 bases each). V lost 1 base and J lost 4, with 19 bases in between. This CDR3 comprises 17 residues. CDR1 and CDR2 (germline): SGHRS, YFSETQ. The CDR3 loop reads CASSLTSGPPGSDTQYF. The CDR3 nucleotides read TGCGCCAGCAGCTTGACCTCGGGACCCCCTGGGTCAGATACGCAGTATTTT.

This clonotype was seen repeatedly, ten times or more. The genes are TRBV5-1 and TRBJ2-2, with 9 bases aligning to TRBD1. The CDR3 has 15 residues. The ends lost 4 bases at V and 7 bases at J; junction bases unmatched: 8. CDR1 is SGHRS, CDR2 YFSETQ, per germline. CDR3 sequence reads: CASSVQQGAGGELFF. The CDR3 coding sequence is TGCGCCAGCAGCGTACAACAGGGGGCCGGCGGGGAGCTGTTTTTT.

The V call is TRBV5-1, the J call TRBJ2-1; 8 nucleotides agree with TRBD2. The CDR3 spans 12 residues. V dropped 2 bases and J dropped 13; count of bases not matched to a gene: 5. Germline CDR1 reads SGHRS; CDR2 reads YFSETQ. This chain's CDR3 is CASSFKRERQFF. CDR3 nucleotide sequence: TGCGCCAGCAGCTTTAAGCGGGAGAGACAGTTCTTC.

V is TRBV12-3 or TRBV12-4 and J is TRBJ2-2; maybe TRBD2 (5 bases). CDR3 size: 15 residues. V was shortened by 7 bases and J by 5 bases, with 17 bases between the two germline ends. In DNA, the CDR3 is TGTGCCAGCACCCGGACTGGAGGAAAGACCGGGGAGCTGTTTTTT. The encoded protein is CASTRTGGKTGELFF.

This clonotype was seen more than once but under ten times. The chain employs TRBV5-1 and TRBJ2-3, with TRBD2 identical over 14 bases. Germline assignment: CDR1 SGHRS and CDR2 YFSETQ. The length of the CDR3 is 17 residues. The ends lost 4 bases at V and 3 bases at J; junction bases unmatched: 7. The CDR3 DNA sequence: TGCGCCAGCAGCCCTGGGACTAGCGGGAGTTTTACAGATACGCAGTATTTT. Translation gives CASSPGTSGSFTDTQYF.

This rearrangement joins TRBV5-1 to TRBJ1-2; TRBD1 agrees at 8 bases. This CDR3 is 14 amino acids long. Per the germline V gene, CDR1 is SGHRS and CDR2 is YFSETQ. V shed 6 bases, J shed 4 bases, and the junction held 8 bases outside the gene matches. The CDR3 sequence: CASKRFGQGYGYTF. The CDR3 coding sequence is TGCGCCAGCAAGCGCTTCGGACAGGGCTATGGCTACACCTTC.